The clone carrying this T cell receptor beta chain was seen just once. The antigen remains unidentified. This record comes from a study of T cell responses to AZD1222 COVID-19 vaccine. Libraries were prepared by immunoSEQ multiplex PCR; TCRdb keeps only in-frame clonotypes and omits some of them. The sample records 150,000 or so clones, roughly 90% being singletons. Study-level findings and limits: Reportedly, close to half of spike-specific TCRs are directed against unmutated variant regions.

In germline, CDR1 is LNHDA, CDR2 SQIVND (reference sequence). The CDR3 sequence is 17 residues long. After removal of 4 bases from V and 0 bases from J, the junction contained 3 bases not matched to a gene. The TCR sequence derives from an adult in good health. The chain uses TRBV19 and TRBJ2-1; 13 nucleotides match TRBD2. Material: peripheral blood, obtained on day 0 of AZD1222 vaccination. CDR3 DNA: TGTGCCAGTAGTACCCGACTAGCGGGAGGCTCCTACAATGAGCAGTTCTTC. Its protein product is CASSTRLAGGSYNEQFF.